This T cell receptor beta chain was sequenced during a study of blood T cell repertoires in COVID-19 (dated by TCRdb to 2020 to 2021). For context, the study as a whole: Samples covering the acute and convalescent phases of COVID-19 were provided by collaborators in the United States, Italy and Spain. The prospective study material was composed of cDNA or gDNA derived from T cells, B-cell-depleted T cells, or PBMCs. Subjects who had been exposed to COVID-19, were actively infected with it, or had recovered from it provided the deeply sampled blood TCRbeta repertoires that made up the dataset. A freely available public database, intended as a resource for researchers studying the immune response to SARS-CoV-2, is where the repertoires were released. The samples were drawn from the first 160 participants of the ongoing ImmuneRACE study and from 950 to 1,500 subjects provided by 6 global collaborators. The sample metadata nearly always contained a de-identified subject ID, COVID-19 status, age in years and sex. Where available, HLA class I and class II types were obtained from metadata supplied by the sample provider rather than from assay-based typing. Study-wide conclusions, independent of this receptor: The amount of clinical and demographic metadata varied by source and participant and was provided uncurated.

Whole blood was collected in K2EDTA tubes by collaborating institutions according to the institutions' own protocols. For TCRbeta analysis, collaborator samples were shipped as frozen whole blood, as isolated PBMCs, or as DNA extracted from either sample type. The CDR3 runs 15 amino acids, cysteine and phenylalanine included. Just the 45-base CDR3 DNA is kept, in frame starting at base 1. Cut back by 0 bases and 5 bases, the V and J ends lie 13 bases apart. CDR1 LNHDA and CDR2 SQIVND are derived from the germline V gene (reference sequence). The immunoSEQ Assay, a bias-controlled multiplex PCR, was used to amplify TCRbeta CDR3 regions from genomic DNA. Concerning the study's data processing: The number of nucleated cells in each sample was estimated by amplification of reference gene primers within the assay. To quantify the absolute abundance of each unique TCRbeta CDR3 rearrangement, sequence reads were collapsed and filtered. For each sample, productive Simpson clonality was calculated as the square root of Simpson's diversity index across productive rearrangements. The clones in this table, taken by TCRdb from immuneACCESS, are in-frame only. Not every clone is retained; where verified, under half of the shortfall comes from an unresolved V gene, and the cause of the rest is unknown. D and trimming were read from the DNA, whereas the V and J calls and clone size are those reported in that table. The sample contains 91,000 or so clones, around nine tenths of them found a single time. The top ten clones comprise roughly 4% of the sample.

Concerning this clone itself: Its antigen remains unidentified. Nothing much larger sits one base from this clone, and base qualities are not available.

The sequenced sample consisted of peripheral blood. The sequence joins TRBV19 to TRBJ2-5, with no reliable assignment of the D segment. This clonotype was obtained from a woman aged 45-65 years in a cohort sampled during active COVID-19. The CDR3 reads as follows: CASSIDTPGAETQYF. The nucleotides are TGTGCCAGTAGTATAGATACCCCCGGAGCGGAGACCCAGTACTTC.